This TCR beta chain was identified during a study of Graves' ophthalmopathy and Graves' hyperthyroidism. CDR1 LNHNV and CDR2 YYDKDF come from the germline V gene (reference sequence). The CDR3 runs to 16 residues. Deletions cut 1 base from V and 0 bases from J, with 10 bases between. RNA served as the template for amplifying TCR beta CDR3 regions. RT-PCR was first run with HTBI primers, then multiplex PCR in a second round. TCRdb passed the multiplex PCR reads through MiXCR, listing each CDR3 protein once. This table holds about 550,000 distinct CDR3 sequences, under 45% found once. The chain has TRBV15 and TRBJ1-3, with D possibly matching TRBD1 (5 bases). This TCR derives from an adult man with Graves' hyperthyroidism. Sample: peripheral blood or thyroid tissue (not recorded which). The CDR3 is CATSRGGGGSGNTIYF. DNA for the CDR3: TGTGCCACCAGCAGAGGCGGGGGGGGCTCTGGAAACACCATATATTTT.